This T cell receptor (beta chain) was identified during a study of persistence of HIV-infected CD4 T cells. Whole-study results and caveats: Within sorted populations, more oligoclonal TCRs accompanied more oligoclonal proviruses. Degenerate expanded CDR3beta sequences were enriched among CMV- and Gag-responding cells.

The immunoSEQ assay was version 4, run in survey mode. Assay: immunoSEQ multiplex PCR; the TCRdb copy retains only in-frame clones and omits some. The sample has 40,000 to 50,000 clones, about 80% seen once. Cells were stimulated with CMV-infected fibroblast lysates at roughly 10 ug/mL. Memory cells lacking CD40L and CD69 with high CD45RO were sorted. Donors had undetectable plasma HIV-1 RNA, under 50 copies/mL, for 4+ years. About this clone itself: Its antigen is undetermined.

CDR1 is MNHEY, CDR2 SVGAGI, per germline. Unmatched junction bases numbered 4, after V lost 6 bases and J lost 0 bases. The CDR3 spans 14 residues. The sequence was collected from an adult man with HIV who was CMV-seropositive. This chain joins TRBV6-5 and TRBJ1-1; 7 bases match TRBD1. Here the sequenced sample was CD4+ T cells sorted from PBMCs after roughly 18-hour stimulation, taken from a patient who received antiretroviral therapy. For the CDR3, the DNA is TGTGCCAGCAGGGCGGGACAGATGAACACTGAAGCTTTCTTT. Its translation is CASRAGQMNTEAFF.